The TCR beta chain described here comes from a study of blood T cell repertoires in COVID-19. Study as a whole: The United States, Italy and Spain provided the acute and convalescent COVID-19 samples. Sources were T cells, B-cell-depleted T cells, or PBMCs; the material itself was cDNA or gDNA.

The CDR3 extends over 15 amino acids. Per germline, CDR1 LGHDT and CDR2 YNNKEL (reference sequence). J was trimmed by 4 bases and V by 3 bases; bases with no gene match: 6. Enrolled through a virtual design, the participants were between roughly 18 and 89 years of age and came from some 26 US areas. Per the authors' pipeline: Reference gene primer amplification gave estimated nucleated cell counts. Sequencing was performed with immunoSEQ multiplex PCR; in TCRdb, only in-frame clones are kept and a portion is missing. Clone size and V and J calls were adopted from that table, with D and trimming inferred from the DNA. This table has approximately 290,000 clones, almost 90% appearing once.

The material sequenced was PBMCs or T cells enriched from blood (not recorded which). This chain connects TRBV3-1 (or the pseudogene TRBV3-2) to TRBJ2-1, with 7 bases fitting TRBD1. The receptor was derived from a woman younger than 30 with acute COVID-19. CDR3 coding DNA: TGTGCCAGCAGCCAGATGACAGGGCCGTACAATGAGCAGTTCTTC. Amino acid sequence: CASSQMTGPYNEQFF.